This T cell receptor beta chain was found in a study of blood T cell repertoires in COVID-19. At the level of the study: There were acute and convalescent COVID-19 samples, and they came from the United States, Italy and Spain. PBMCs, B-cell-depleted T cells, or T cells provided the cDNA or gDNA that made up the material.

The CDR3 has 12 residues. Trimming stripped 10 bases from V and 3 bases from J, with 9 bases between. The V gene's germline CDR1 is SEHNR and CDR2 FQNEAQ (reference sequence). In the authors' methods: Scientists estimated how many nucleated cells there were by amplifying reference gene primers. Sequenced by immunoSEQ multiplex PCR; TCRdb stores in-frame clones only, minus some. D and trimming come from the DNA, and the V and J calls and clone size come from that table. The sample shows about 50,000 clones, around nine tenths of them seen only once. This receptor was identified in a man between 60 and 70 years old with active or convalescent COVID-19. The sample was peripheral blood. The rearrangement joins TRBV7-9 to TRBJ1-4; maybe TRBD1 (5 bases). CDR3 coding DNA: TGTGCCACGCGACAGTCTAATGAAAAACTGTTTTTT. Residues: CATRQSNEKLFF.